The next 9 T cell receptor beta chains were all read from a single sample in a study of T cell responses to AZD1222 COVID-19 vaccine. Clones were sequenced by immunoSEQ multiplex PCR, and TCRdb holds only the in-frame ones, with some missing. The sample consists of 84,000 or so clones, 90% of them appearing once. Sequencing used peripheral blood, obtained on day 0 of AZD1222 vaccination. Receptors were obtained from an adult in good health.

The genes are TRBV20-1 and TRBJ1-5, with D possibly matching TRBD1 (6 bases). The CDR3 has 15 amino acids. V dropped 5 bases and J dropped 5 bases, with 19 bases sitting between them. Germline V gene sequence: CDR1 DFQATT, CDR2 SNEGSKA (reference sequence). The CDR3 sequence: CSARETGFQDQPQHF. Written as DNA, the CDR3 is TGCAGTGCTCGTGAAACAGGGTTCCAGGATCAGCCCCAGCATTTT.

V gene TRBV27 combines with J gene TRBJ2-7; D remains unclear. Trimming cost V 5 bases and J 5 bases, with 16 bases left between them. This CDR3 comprises 14 residues. CDR1 is MNHEY and CDR2 is SMNVEV in the germline V gene (reference sequence). This CDR3 is CASSPRIGRNEQYF. In DNA, the CDR3 is TGTGCCAGCAGTCCCCGGATAGGGCGGAACGAGCAGTACTTC.

This chain joins TRBV3-1 (or the pseudogene TRBV3-2) and TRBJ2-1; 7 positions agree with TRBD1. This CDR3 region has 15 residues. Trimming took 2 bases from V and 1 from J; bases not matched to a gene: 2. Germline CDR1 is LGHDT and CDR2 is YNNKEL (reference sequence). In DNA, the CDR3 is TGTGCCAGCAGCCAACAGACAGGGTCCTACAATGAGCAGTTCTTC. It translates to CASSQQTGSYNEQFF.

The chain links TRBV5-4 to TRBJ1-2, with D hard to call. The CDR3 spans 11 residues. The germline gives CDR1 SGHNT, CDR2 YYREEE (reference sequence). Deletions cut 4 bases from V and 8 bases from J, with 9 bases between. CDR3 loop: CASSINRGYTF. CDR3 nucleotide sequence: TGTGCCAGCAGCATTAATAGGGGCTACACCTTC. The variable domain in full, with the rest retrieved from reference TRBV5-4 and TRBJ1-2, is ETGVTQSPTHLIKTRGQQVTLRCSSQSGHNTVSWYQQALGQGPQFIFQYYREEENGRGNFPPRFSGLQFPNYSSELNVNALELDDSALYLCASSINRGYTFGSGTRLTVV.

The rearrangement uses TRBV28 and TRBJ1-2, with D perhaps matching TRBD1 (5 bases). The CDR3 is made up of 14 amino acids. CDR1 MDHEN and CDR2 SYDVKM come from the germline V gene. Trimming left V 6 bases short and J 4 bases short, with 15 bases between. CDR3 region: CASRTPGFGYGYTF. As DNA, the CDR3 is TGTGCCAGCAGAACTCCAGGGTTTGGCTATGGCTACACCTTC.

V is TRBV4-2 and J is TRBJ2-5; TRBD2 is a possible D gene (5 bases). V was trimmed by 4 bases and J by 3 bases, leaving 12 bases between them. Germline CDR1 and CDR2: LGHNA and YNFKEQ. The CDR3 extends over 14 amino acids. CDR3 protein: CASSPRWREETQYF. The CDR3 nucleotides read TGTGCCAGCAGCCCCCGCTGGCGGGAAGAGACCCAGTACTTC.

The V gene is TRBV6-5, the J gene TRBJ1-1; no clear D. The V gene's germline CDR1 is MNHEY and CDR2 SVGAGI. CDR3 length equals 13 residues. Trimming removed 3 bases at V and 0 bases at J, with 5 bases between. In DNA, the CDR3 is TGTGCCAGCAGTTATCAGTTGAACACTGAAGCTTTCTTT. It codes for CASSYQLNTEAFF.

This rearrangement joins TRBV30 to TRBJ2-7; 7 bases match TRBD1. V was clipped by 2 bases and J by 2 bases; unmatched bases: 3. The CDR3 has 13 amino acids. Germline CDR1 is GTSNPN and CDR2 is SVGIG (reference sequence). The CDR3 loop reads CAWSLGQPYEQYF. The CDR3 nucleotides are TGTGCCTGGAGTCTGGGACAGCCCTACGAGCAGTACTTC.

CDR3 sequence: CASSGQGRFEAFF. In DNA, the CDR3 is TGTGCCAGTAGCGGTCAGGGGAGGTTTGAAGCTTTCTTT. V is TRBV19 and J is TRBJ1-1; tentatively, D is TRBD1 (6 bases). The V gene lost 6 bases and the J gene lost 7 bases, with 15 bases spanning the gap. This CDR3 is built from 13 residues. The germline V gene encodes CDR1 LNHDA and CDR2 SQIVND (reference sequence).